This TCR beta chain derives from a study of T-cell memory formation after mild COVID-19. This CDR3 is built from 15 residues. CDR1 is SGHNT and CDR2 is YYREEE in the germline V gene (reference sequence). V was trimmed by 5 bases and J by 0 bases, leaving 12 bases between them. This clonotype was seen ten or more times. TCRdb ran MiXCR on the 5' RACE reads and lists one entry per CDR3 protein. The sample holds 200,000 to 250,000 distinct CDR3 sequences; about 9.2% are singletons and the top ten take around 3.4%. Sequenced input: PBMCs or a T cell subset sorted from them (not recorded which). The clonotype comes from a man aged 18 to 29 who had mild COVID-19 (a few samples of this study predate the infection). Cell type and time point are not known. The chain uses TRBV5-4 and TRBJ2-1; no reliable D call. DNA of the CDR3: TGTGCCAGCAGTAGGGCCCTGAGCTCCTACAATGAGCAGTTCTTC. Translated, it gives CASSRALSSYNEQFF.